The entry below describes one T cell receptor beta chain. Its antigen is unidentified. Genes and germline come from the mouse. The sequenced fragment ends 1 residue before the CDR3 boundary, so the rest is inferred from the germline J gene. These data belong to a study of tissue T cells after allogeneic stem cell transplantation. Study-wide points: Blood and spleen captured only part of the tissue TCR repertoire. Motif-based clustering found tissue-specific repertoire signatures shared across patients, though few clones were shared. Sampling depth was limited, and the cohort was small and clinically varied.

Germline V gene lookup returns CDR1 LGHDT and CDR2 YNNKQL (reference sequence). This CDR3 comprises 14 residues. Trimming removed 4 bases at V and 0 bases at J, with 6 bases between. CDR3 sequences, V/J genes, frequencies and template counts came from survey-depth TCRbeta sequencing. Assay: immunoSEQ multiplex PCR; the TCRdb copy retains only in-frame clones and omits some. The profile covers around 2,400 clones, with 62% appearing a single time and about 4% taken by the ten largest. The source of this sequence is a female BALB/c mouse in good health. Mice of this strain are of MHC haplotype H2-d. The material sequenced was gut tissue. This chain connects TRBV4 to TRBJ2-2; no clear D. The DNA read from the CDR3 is TGTGCCAGCAGCTCGGGGTCAAACACCGGGCAGCTCTAC. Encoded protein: CASSSGSNTGQLY. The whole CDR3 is CASSSGSNTGQLYF.